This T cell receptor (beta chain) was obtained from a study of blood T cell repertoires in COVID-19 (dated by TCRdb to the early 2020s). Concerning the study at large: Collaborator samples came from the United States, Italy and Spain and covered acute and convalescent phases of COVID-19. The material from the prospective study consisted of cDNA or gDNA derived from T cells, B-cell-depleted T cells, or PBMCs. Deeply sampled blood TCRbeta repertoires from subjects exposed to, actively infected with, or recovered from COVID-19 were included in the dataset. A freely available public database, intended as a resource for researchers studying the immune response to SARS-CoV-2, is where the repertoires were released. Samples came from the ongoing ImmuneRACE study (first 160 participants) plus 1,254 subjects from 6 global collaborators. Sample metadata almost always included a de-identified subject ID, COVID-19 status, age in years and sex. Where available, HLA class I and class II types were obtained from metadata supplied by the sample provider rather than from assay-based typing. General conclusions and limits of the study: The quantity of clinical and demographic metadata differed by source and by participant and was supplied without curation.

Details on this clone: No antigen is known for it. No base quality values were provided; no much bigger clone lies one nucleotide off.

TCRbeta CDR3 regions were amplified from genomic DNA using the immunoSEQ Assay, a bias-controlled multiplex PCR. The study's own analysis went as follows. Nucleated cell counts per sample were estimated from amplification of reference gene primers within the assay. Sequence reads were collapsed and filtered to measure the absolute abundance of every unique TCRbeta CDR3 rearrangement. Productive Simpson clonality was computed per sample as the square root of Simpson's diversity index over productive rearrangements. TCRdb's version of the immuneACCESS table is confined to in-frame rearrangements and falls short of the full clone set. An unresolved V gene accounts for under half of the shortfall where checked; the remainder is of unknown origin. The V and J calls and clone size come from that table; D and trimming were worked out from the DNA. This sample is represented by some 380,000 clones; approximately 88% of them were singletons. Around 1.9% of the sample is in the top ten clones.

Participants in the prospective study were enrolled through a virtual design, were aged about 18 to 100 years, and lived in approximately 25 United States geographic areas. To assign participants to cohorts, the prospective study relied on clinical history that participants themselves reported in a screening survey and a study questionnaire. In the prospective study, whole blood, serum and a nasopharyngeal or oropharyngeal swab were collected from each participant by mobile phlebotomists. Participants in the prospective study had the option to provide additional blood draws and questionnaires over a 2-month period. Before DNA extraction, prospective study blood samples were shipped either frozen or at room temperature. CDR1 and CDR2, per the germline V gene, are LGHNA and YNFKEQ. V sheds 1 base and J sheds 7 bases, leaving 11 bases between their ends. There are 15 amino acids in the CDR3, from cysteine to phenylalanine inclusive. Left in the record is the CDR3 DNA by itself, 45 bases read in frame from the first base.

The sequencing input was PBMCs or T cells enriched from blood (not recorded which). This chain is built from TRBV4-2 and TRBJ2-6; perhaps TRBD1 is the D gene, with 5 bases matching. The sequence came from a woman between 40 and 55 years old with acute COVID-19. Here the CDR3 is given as CASSQADGQANVLTF. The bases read TGTGCCAGCAGCCAAGCGGATGGACAAGCCAACGTCCTGACTTTC.